These 29 T cell receptor beta chains originate from one sample sequenced in a study of shared clonotypes between healthy human individuals. Measured with immunoSEQ multiplex PCR; TCRdb has only the in-frame clones, and not every one. The sample has about 520,000 clones; about 84% are singletons. The sequencing input was PBMCs. Source of these receptors: a woman aged 40 to 55 in good health. Some clones in this sample may be carry-over from other donors' samples.

In the case of this clone: This is likely an artifact of a read error, given a far larger clone one base away. The chain recombines TRBV11-2 with TRBJ2-7; D gene unclear. CDR1 is SGHAT and CDR2 is FQNNGV in the germline V gene. The CDR3 runs 13 residues. CDR3 residues: CAGSPRIGYEQYF. CDR3 DNA sequence: TGTGCCGGCAGCCCCCGAATCGGGTACGAGCAGTACTTC.

Concerning this clone: The likely explanation is a read error, given a far larger clone one base away. In the same sample, other DNA sequences code for this CDR3. The V call is TRBV28, the J call TRBJ2-7, with D possibly matching TRBD1 (6 bases). The V gene lost 7 bases and the J gene lost 3 bases, with 19 bases spanning the gap. Germline V CDR1 and CDR2: MDHEN, SYDVKM. CDR3 length equals 15 residues. The CDR3 sequence is CASTPPAMTGYEQYF. The CDR3 bases are TGTGCCAGCACCCCCCCCGCAATGACAGGCTACGAGCAGTACTTC.

The chain is built from TRBV6-1 and TRBJ1-4; a possible D gene is TRBD1 (5 bases). Trimming shortened V by 2 bases and J by 7 bases, and 5 bases separated the two germline ends. Looked up from germline, CDR1 is MNHNS and CDR2 is SASEGT. This CDR3 spans 12 amino acids. CDR3 sequence (DNA): TGTGCCAGCAGTGAAAGGGGTGAAAAACTGTTTTTT. This gives the protein CASSERGEKLFF.

The sample holds one count of this clone. As DNA, the CDR3 is TGTGCCAGCAGTTTAAACTCTCGACTCTATGGCTACACCTTC. Its translation: CASSLNSRLYGYTF. The chain is built from TRBV28 and TRBJ1-2; D ambiguous. Between the trimmed V and J ends, which lost 2 bases and 4 bases, there was a span of 11 bases. Germline CDR1 and CDR2: MDHEN and SYDVKM. The CDR3 runs to 14 residues.

The chain recombines TRBV5-8 with TRBJ1-4; D unresolved. The CDR3 is 16 amino acids. CDR1 and CDR2 from the germline V gene are SGHTS and YDEGEE. Trimming took off 0 bases at V and 5 bases at J, with 14 bases between the two ends. The CDR3 nucleotides read TGTGCCAGCAGCTTGGGGGCGATGGGCCGGAATGAAAAACTGTTTTTT. Translated: CASSLGAMGRNEKLFF.

The V gene is TRBV5-4, the J gene TRBJ2-5; TRBD1 matches 7 bases. Per germline, CDR1 SGHNT and CDR2 YYREEE (reference sequence). The junction had 4 bases not matched to a gene; V was cut back by 2 bases and J by 3 bases. This CDR3 region has 14 residues. CDR3 sequence: CASSFFGTEETQYF. CDR3 coding DNA: TGTGCCAGCAGCTTTTTTGGGACAGAAGAGACCCAGTACTTC.

This clone was counted only a few times. The chain employs TRBV25-1 and TRBJ2-7, with 10 bases lining up with TRBD1. After removal of 7 bases from V and 5 bases from J, the junction contained 8 bases not matched to a gene. The CDR3 is made up of 14 amino acids. CDR1 is MGHDK and CDR2 is SYGVNS in the germline V gene. The CDR3 loop is CASKGTGAVHEQYF. In DNA form, the CDR3 reads TGTGCCAGCAAGGGGACAGGGGCAGTTCACGAGCAGTACTTC.

Written as DNA, the CDR3 is TGTGCCAGCAGCCAAAGGACAGTGTACACTGAAGCTTTCTTT. Residues: CASSQRTVYTEAFF. The chain combines TRBV14 with TRBJ1-1; D is perhaps TRBD1 (6 bases). The germline gives CDR1 SGHDN, CDR2 FVKESK. Trimming removed 2 bases from V and 3 bases from J, with 10 bases in between. The CDR3 length is 14 residues.

On this clone itself: This likely reflects a read error, since a far larger clone is one base away. Other DNA variants within this sample encode the same CDR3. The chain employs TRBV11-2 and TRBJ2-3; 7 nucleotides align to TRBD1. Germline V lookup: CDR1 SGHAT, CDR2 FQNNGV. The CDR3 covers 14 residues. The CDR3 DNA reads as TGTGCCAGCAGCTTAGAAAGGGGGCAGGATACACAGTATTTT. Translation: CASSLERGQDTQYF.

The chain couples TRBV12-5 to TRBJ2-5, with TRBD2 identical over 9 bases. There are 13 residues in the CDR3. Germline CDR1 reads LGHNT; CDR2 reads FRNRAP. Losses at the gene ends were 2 bases for V and 5 bases for J; bases not matched to a gene: 0. In DNA, the CDR3 is TGTGCTAGTGGTTTGAGCGGGGGGGAGACCCAGTACTTC. Translation: CASGLSGGETQYF.

This clone was observed once. The rearrangement uses TRBV28 and TRBJ1-4; 10 nucleotides line up with TRBD1. V was pared by 2 bases and J by 3 bases, with 12 bases of the junction left unmatched. CDR1 and CDR2 (germline): MDHEN, SYDVKM. The CDR3 is 19 residues long. CDR3 nucleotides: TGTGCCAGCAGTTTACTCGGACAGGGGGTTGAGTGGGCTAATGAAAAACTGTTTTTT. This translates into CASSLLGQGVEWANEKLFF.

This clone has only a few counts. V is TRBV27 and J is TRBJ2-4; TRBD1 agrees at 9 bases. This CDR3 spans 14 amino acids. Trimming at V came to 3 bases and at J to 9 bases, leaving 6 bases not matched to a gene. CDR1 is MNHEY, CDR2 SMNVEV, per germline (reference sequence). CDR3 loop: CASSLGQGYGIQYF. The DNA for the CDR3 is TGTGCCAGCAGTTTGGGACAGGGATACGGCATTCAGTACTTC.

This chain joins TRBV7-8 and TRBJ2-1; D perhaps matches TRBD2 (5 bases). Per germline, CDR1 SGHVS and CDR2 FQNEAQ. V lost 5 bases and J lost 3, with 11 bases in between. This CDR3 is built from 14 residues. CDR3 coding DNA: TGTGCCAGCAGCCTCCTCAGCGGCTACAATGAGCAGTTCTTC. Translating gives CASSLLSGYNEQFF.

As concerns this clone: A read error is the likely source, as a far larger clone sits one nucleotide away. At the DNA level, this CDR3 is encoded by other sequences in the same sample as well. V usage is TRBV2 and J usage is TRBJ1-2, with TRBD1 matching 10 bases. This CDR3 spans 13 amino acids. Germline lookup yields CDR1 SNHLY and CDR2 FYNNEI. CDR3 nucleotide sequence: TGTGCCAGCAGCGGGACAGGGGATTATGGCTACACCTTT. Translation: CASSGTGDYGYTF.

This chain connects TRBV11-1 to TRBJ1-5, with 7 bases aligning to TRBD1. Germline V gene sequence: CDR1 SGHAT, CDR2 FQDESV (reference sequence). This CDR3 has 13 amino acids. V lost 5 bases to trimming and J lost 6 bases; unmatched junction nucleotides: 4. CDR3 region: CASSPEGAQPQHF. CDR3 DNA sequence: TGTGCCAGCAGCCCAGAGGGGGCTCAGCCCCAGCATTTT.

The V gene is TRBV28, the J gene TRBJ1-1; no firm D call. Per the germline V gene, CDR1 is MDHEN and CDR2 is SYDVKM. Trimming removed 11 bases from V and 4 bases from J, with 11 bases in between. The CDR3 covers 11 residues. The CDR3 sequence is CASGRSTEAFF. CDR3 nucleotide sequence: TGTGCCTCCGGTCGGAGCACTGAAGCTTTCTTT.

In this sample, this clone turned up once. The rearrangement uses TRBV19 and TRBJ2-3, with D perhaps assigned TRBD1 or TRBD2 (5 bases each). V shed 6 bases and J shed 0 bases, with 13 bases lying between them. The CDR3 is 15 amino acids. Germline assignment: CDR1 LNHDA and CDR2 SQIVND (reference sequence). CDR3 residues: CASSQVGPSTDTQYF. The CDR3 region has the DNA TGTGCCAGTAGCCAAGTGGGACCCAGCACAGATACGCAGTATTTT.

The CDR3, as DNA: TGTGCCAGCAGTACCCCCGCGGGCCGGATGTTCGAGCAGTACTTC. The encoded protein is CASSTPAGRMFEQYF. The chain has TRBV2 and TRBJ2-7; D is possibly TRBD2 (5 bases). V shed 5 bases and J shed 6 bases, with 20 bases lying between them. The CDR3 sequence is 15 residues long. Germline CDR1 is SNHLY and CDR2 is FYNNEI.

Note on this clone: Within the sample, other DNA sequences also encode this same CDR3. The rearrangement links TRBV6-1 to TRBJ1-3; 8 nucleotides match TRBD1. Germline lookup yields CDR1 MNHNS and CDR2 SASEGT. The V gene end was trimmed by 6 bases and the J gene end by 8 bases; junction bases not matched to a gene: 9. The length of the CDR3 is 14 residues. The DNA of the CDR3 is TGTGCCAGCAGACCGGGACAGGCCGCGGACACCATATATTTT. Amino acids: CASRPGQAADTIYF.

To note about this clone: With only one base between it and a far larger clone, this is likely a read error. The same CDR3 also results from other DNA sequences found in this sample. This chain uses TRBV5-1 with TRBJ1-1; 7 nucleotides agree with TRBD1. In germline, CDR1 is SGHRS, CDR2 YFSETQ. The CDR3 spans 19 residues. The chain's CDR3 is CASSLDARTGAFMNTEAFF. The CDR3 DNA reads TGCGCCAGCAGCTTGGACGCTAGGACAGGTGCTTTCATGAACACCGAAGCTTTCTTT.

The genes are TRBV4-2 and TRBJ2-5, with TRBD1 matching 9 bases. This CDR3 is built from 15 residues. J gave up 0 bases and V 3 bases, and 2 bases lay outside the gene matches. Germline V gene data show CDR1 as LGHNA and CDR2 as YNFKEQ. The CDR3 nucleotides are TGTGCCAGCAGCCAGGGGGACAGGGACCAAGAGACCCAGTACTTC. Its translation is CASSQGDRDQETQYF.

V usage is TRBV27 and J usage is TRBJ2-3; 11 nucleotides line up with TRBD2. The CDR3 spans 16 residues. V shed 5 bases and J 6 bases; nucleotides not matched to a gene: 10. Germline assignment: CDR1 MNHEY and CDR2 SMNVEV (reference sequence). In nucleotides, the CDR3 is TGTGCCAGCAGTATTGTAGCGGGAGGGAGCTCCGATACGCAGTATTTT. Protein product: CASSIVAGGSSDTQYF.

This chain joins TRBV4-3 and TRBJ2-2, with D unresolved. Germline lookup yields CDR1 LGHNA and CDR2 YSLEER. Between the trimmed V and J ends, which lost 0 bases and 3 bases, there was a span of 14 bases. The CDR3 runs 17 residues. This CDR3 reads CASSQDLGVGDTGELFF. The CDR3 nucleotides are TGCGCCAGCAGCCAAGATCTAGGCGTTGGGGACACCGGGGAGCTGTTTTTT.

The V call is TRBV28, the J call TRBJ1-1, with a tentative D call TRBD1 (6 bases). The ends were cut back, 8 bases at V and 0 bases at J, with 7 bases in the middle. Germline V gives CDR1 MDHEN, CDR2 SYDVKM. CDR3 size: 12 residues. For the CDR3, the DNA is TGTGCCAGCCGGACAGTGAACACTGAAGCTTTCTTT. Its translation: CASRTVNTEAFF.

Of note for this clone: The junction does not match germline at one end; this may be a read error. The sample holds other DNA sequences that translate to the same CDR3. The genes are TRBV9 and TRBJ2-7, with no clear D. Looked up from germline, CDR1 is SGDLS and CDR2 is YYNGEE. CDR3 size: 16 residues. CDR3 sequence (DNA): TGTGCCAGCAGCGTAGGCTCTAGGAACACGCTCAACGAACAGTACTTC. It translates to CASSVGSRNTLNEQYF.

The genes are TRBV30 and TRBJ1-2; D is perhaps TRBD1 (5 bases). The CDR3 length is 13 residues. Germline loops: CDR1 GTSNPN, CDR2 SVGIG (reference sequence). V lost 0 bases to trimming and J lost 7 bases, with 12 bases between them. The CDR3 sequence: CAWSVLGDAGYTF. The CDR3 bases are TGTGCCTGGAGTGTACTAGGGGACGCTGGCTACACCTTC.

This chain links TRBV7-3 with TRBJ2-7, with D possibly matching TRBD1 (6 bases). CDR3 length equals 16 residues. The germline gives CDR1 SGHTA, CDR2 FQGTGA. Trimming removed 1 base at V and 4 bases at J, with 17 bases between. CDR3: CASSLNPARGRYEQYF. CDR3 DNA sequence: TGTGCCAGCAGCTTAAATCCCGCCAGGGGAAGGTACGAGCAGTACTTC.

As regards this clone: With only one base between it and a far larger clone, this is likely a read error. Additional DNA sequences in this sample encode the identical CDR3. The rearrangement joins TRBV28 to TRBJ2-7; perhaps TRBD1 as D (6 bases). This CDR3 contains 12 residues. Germline CDR1 MDHEN, CDR2 SYDVKM. Trimming removed 5 bases from V and 3 bases from J, with 8 bases in between. Written as DNA, the CDR3 is TGTGCCAGCAGTCTACAGGGCTACGAGCAGTACTTC. Its translation: CASSLQGYEQYF.

The rearrangement joins TRBV19 to TRBJ1-5, with TRBD1 matching over 9 bases. Per germline, CDR1 LNHDA and CDR2 SQIVND (reference sequence). The CDR3 is 15 residues long. V was clipped by 6 bases and J by 3 bases; unmatched bases: 6. The CDR3 DNA sequence: TGTGCCAGTAGCGCCGGGACAGGGTCCAATCAGCCCCAGCATTTT. Its translation: CASSAGTGSNQPQHF.